The rows below give T cell receptor beta chains drawn from one sample of a study of T cell changes during pregnancy in multiple sclerosis. Sequencing used immunoSEQ multiplex PCR; TCRdb keeps in-frame clones, though not all of them. The sample gives about 70,000 clones, roughly nine tenths of which show up once; approximately 1.1% is in the top ten. The sample was peripheral blood, taken in the third trimester of pregnancy. The origin of the receptors is a female donor with multiple sclerosis, enrolled in a pregnancy study. Each CDR3 is given with its conserved first and last residue. The D gene is left open where the match is weak. The listing skips clone size in some rows; elsewhere it reads once, few, many or a size class.

TRBD2,13,.,TRBJ2-1,TRBV9,CASSGRLAAEQFF,TGTGCCAGCAGCGGCCGACTAGCAGCTGAGCAGTTCTTC
.,16,.,TRBJ2-1,TRBV5-1,CASSLQGQGIANEQFF,TGCGCCAGCAGCTTGCAAGGCCAGGGGATCGCCAATGAGCAGTTCTTC
TRBD2,15,.,TRBJ2-1,TRBV11-3,CASSPGTSYYNEQFF,TGTGCCAGCAGCCCCGGGACTAGCTATTACAATGAGCAGTTCTTC
.,17,.,TRBJ2-5,TRBV7-9,CASSSSGSSAQRETQYF,TGTGCCAGCAGCTCCAGTGGATCGAGCGCCCAAAGGGAGACCCAGTACTTC
.,14,.,TRBJ2-1,TRBV7-9,CASSEMDSYNEQFF,TGTGCCAGCAGCGAAATGGACAGTTACAATGAGCAGTTCTTC
.,14,.,TRBJ2-3,TRBV18,CASSPVAGTDTQYF,TGTGCCAGCTCACCAGTTGCGGGCACAGATACGCAGTATTTT
TRBD1,15,.,TRBJ1-1,TRBV18,CASSPATGGSTEAFF,TGTGCCAGCTCACCCGCGACAGGGGGGAGCACTGAAGCTTTCTTT
.,13,.,TRBJ2-7,TRBV11-2,CASSLVEAYEQYF,TGTGCCAGCAGCTTAGTGGAGGCCTACGAGCAGTACTTC
TRBD2,16,.,TRBJ2-1,TRBV5-4,CASSFGLAGPYNEQFF,TGTGCCAGCAGCTTTGGACTAGCGGGACCCTACAATGAGCAGTTCTTC
.,15,.,TRBJ2-7,TRBV27,CASFGTDGISYEQYF,TGTGCCAGCTTTGGGACTGACGGGATCTCCTACGAGCAGTACTTC
TRBD2,15,.,TRBJ2-5,TRBV10-3,CAISVLAGPQETQYF,TGTGCCATCAGTGTTCTAGCGGGGCCGCAAGAGACCCAGTACTTC
.,14,.,TRBJ2-1,TRBV7-9,CASRTKSSYNEQFF,TGTGCCAGCAGAACGAAGAGCTCCTACAATGAGCAGTTCTTC
.,15,.,TRBJ2-7,TRBV5-6,CASSTDRGLSGEQYF,TGTGCCAGCAGCACAGACAGGGGACTATCGGGCGAGCAGTACTTC
.,19,.,TRBJ2-1,TRBV28,CASSLGPVSSAGIYNEQFF,TGTGCCAGCAGTTTAGGCCCCGTGAGTTCGGCGGGAATTTACAATGAGCAGTTCTTC
TRBD1,15,.,TRBJ1-3,TRBV30,CAWSELRGPGNTIYF,TGTGCCTGGAGCGAACTCAGGGGGCCTGGAAACACCATATATTTT
.,15,.,TRBJ2-1,TRBV9,CASSVASLALNEQFF,TGTGCCAGCAGCGTAGCATCACTAGCTTTAAATGAGCAGTTCTTC
TRBD1,13,.,TRBJ2-3,TRBV9,CASSVTGADTQYF,TGTGCCAGCAGCGTGACAGGGGCAGATACGCAGTATTTT
TRBD2,15,.,TRBJ2-3,TRBV7-8,CASGSLAGVADTQYF,TGTGCCAGCGGCTCTCTAGCGGGAGTGGCAGATACGCAGTATTTT
.,15,once,TRBJ2-1,TRBV7-9,CASSLESWRDNEQFF,TGTGCCAGCAGCTTAGAATCCTGGAGGGACAATGAGCAGTTCTTC
.,14,.,TRBJ1-1,TRBV4-3,CASSQGGQGTEAFF,TGCGCCAGCAGTCAAGGGGGGCAGGGGACTGAAGCTTTCTTT
TRBD2,16,.,TRBJ2-1,TRBV10-2,CASSGTQLATSLSQFF,TGCGCCAGCAGTGGGACTCAACTAGCGACGTCCCTTTCACAGTTCTTC
.,14,.,TRBJ1-3,TRBV10-3,CAIRNTGSGNTIYF,TGTGCCATCAGAAACACAGGGTCTGGAAACACCATATATTTT